This TCR beta chain was captured by sequencing in a study of blood T cell repertoires in COVID-19. Looking at the study overall: The study drew acute and convalescent COVID-19 samples from the United States, Italy and Spain. Sources were T cells, B-cell-depleted T cells, or PBMCs; the material itself was cDNA or gDNA.

Method: immunoSEQ multiplex PCR; TCRdb's copy keeps in-frame clones and lacks some. This table holds a few hundred thousand clones, approximately 86% found once. V dropped 8 bases and J dropped 2 bases, with 15 bases sitting between them. The CDR3 has 14 residues. The V gene's germline CDR1 is GTSNPN and CDR2 SVGIG (reference sequence). The sequencing sample was made of peripheral blood. The clonotype originates from a man aged 35 to 55 who had recovered from COVID-19. This chain joins TRBV30 and TRBJ2-2, with TRBD1 as a possible D gene (6 bases). The CDR3 is CAGGRDTNTGELFF. The CDR3 coding sequence is TGTGCCGGGGGCCGGGACACTAACACCGGGGAGCTGTTTTTT.